Reported below is one TCR beta chain. Original methodology: Using reference gene primer amplification, nucleated cell counts were estimated. This table comes from immunoSEQ multiplex PCR, and its TCRdb copy is limited to in-frame clones, with some not included. V and J calls plus clone size are reproduced from that table; the DNA served to infer D and trimming. The sample lists over 100,000 clones, around four fifths occurring once. These data belong to a study of blood T cell repertoires in COVID-19. This CDR3 is 16 amino acids long. Trimming shortened V by 2 bases and J by 5 bases, and 14 bases separated the two germline ends. Germline-derived CDR1 and CDR2 are SGDLS and YYNGEE.

The chain couples TRBV9 to TRBJ1-6; D gene ambiguous. The sample taken for sequencing was peripheral blood. The TCR was taken from a man in his sixties with active or convalescent COVID-19. The CDR3 DNA sequence: TGTGCCAGCAGCGTGGGAGAAGGCCGCCATAATTCACCCCTCCACTTT. Its protein is CASSVGEGRHNSPLHF. Drawing the rest from reference TRBV9 and TRBJ1-6, the complete variable domain is DSGVTQTPKHLITATGQRVTLRCSPRSGDLSVYWYQQSLDQGLQFLIQYYNGEERAKGNILERFSAQQFPDLHSELNLSSLELGDSALYFCASSVGEGRHNSPLHFGNGTRLTVT.